These 10 T cell receptor beta chains originate from one sample sequenced in a study of cytomegalovirus exposure and HLA in healthy donors. The PCR used 60 Vbeta and 13 Jbeta primers. Clones were read by immunoSEQ multiplex PCR, and TCRdb kept only the in-frame ones, dropping some. The sample shows about 64,000 clones, and approximately 4% sits with its ten largest clones. The sample consisted of PBMCs. The receptor set was obtained from a woman between 18 and 30 years old in good health and CMV-seronegative.

The V and J genes are TRBV27 and TRBJ1-2; D remains ambiguous. V dropped 4 bases and J dropped 3 bases, with 12 bases sitting between them. The CDR3 is 14 amino acids. Per the germline V gene, CDR1 is MNHEY and CDR2 is SMNVEV (reference sequence). As DNA, the CDR3 is TGTGCCAGCAGTTCCCCTAGCCTTCACTATGGCTACACCTTC. It translates to CASSSPSLHYGYTF.

The J gene is TRBJ1-1, the V gene TRBV6-5; D gene unclear. The CDR3 spans 14 residues. Deletions cut 6 bases from V and 7 bases from J, with 18 bases between. Germline loops: CDR1 MNHEY, CDR2 SVGAGI. Written as DNA, the CDR3 is TGTGCCAGCAGCCCCGGGTCAGAGGCCATTGAAGCTTTCTTT. Its protein is CASSPGSEAIEAFF.

This chain's CDR3 is CASSSRAGGLTDTQYF. The DNA for the CDR3 is TGTGCCAGCAGCTCCCGAGCGGGGGGGCTCACAGATACGCAGTATTTT. J is TRBJ2-3 and V is TRBV5-4; 10 bases line up with TRBD2. V shed 3 bases and J 2 bases; nucleotides not matched to a gene: 6. CDR3 length equals 16 residues. Germline CDR1 SGHNT, CDR2 YYREEE (reference sequence).

The chain recombines TRBV5-1 with TRBJ1-5; D is unclear. Germline CDR1 SGHRS, CDR2 YFSETQ. This CDR3 spans 14 amino acids. With 0 bases removed from V and 5 bases from J, the gap between germline ends came to 9 bases. The CDR3 is CASSLAGQDQPQHF. The CDR3 DNA reads TGCGCCAGCAGCTTGGCTGGGCAAGATCAGCCCCAGCATTTT.

This sequence joins TRBV5-1 and TRBJ1-3, with 9 nucleotides matching TRBD1. V shed 4 bases and J 4 bases; nucleotides not matched to a gene: 3. Germline CDR1 and CDR2: SGHRS and YFSETQ. This CDR3 has 14 amino acids. The CDR3 loop reads CASSPGTGGNTIYF. As DNA, the CDR3 is TGCGCCAGCAGCCCTGGGACAGGGGGAAACACCATATATTTT.

J is TRBJ2-1 and V is TRBV30; TRBD2 aligns across 7 bases. V gave up 3 bases and J gave up 9 bases; unmatched junction bases: 14. The CDR3 is 15 residues long. Germline-derived CDR1 and CDR2 are GTSNPN and SVGIG (reference sequence). The CDR3 reads CAWSPRGPGRGEQFF. Written as DNA, the CDR3 is TGTGCCTGGAGCCCTCGGGGCCCGGGGAGGGGTGAGCAGTTCTTC.

The chain joins TRBV9 to TRBJ2-7, with 10 nucleotides matching TRBD2. Trimming cost V 3 bases and J 6 bases; bases outside gene matches: 9. This CDR3 comprises 15 residues. Per germline, CDR1 SGDLS and CDR2 YYNGEE. Written as DNA, the CDR3 is TGTGCCAGCAGCGCGAGTACTAGCGGGGTATCCGAGCAGTACTTC. It codes for CASSASTSGVSEQYF.

The rearrangement uses TRBV27 and TRBJ1-1, with D tentatively TRBD1 (5 bases). CDR1 is MNHEY, CDR2 SMNVEV, per germline (reference sequence). CDR3 length: 13 residues. V lost 3 bases, J lost 8 bases, and 13 bases lay in between. CDR3 amino acids: CASSFHGGREAFF. CDR3 in DNA: TGTGCCAGCAGTTTCCACGGGGGGAGAGAAGCTTTCTTT.

The V gene is TRBV4-1, the J gene TRBJ1-6; D is unresolved. From germline, CDR1 is MGHRA and CDR2 YSYEKL. The V and J ends lost 4 bases and 6 bases respectively, with 13 bases between them. The CDR3 sequence is 15 residues long. The CDR3 is CASSRWLGFNSPLHF. CDR3 sequence (DNA): TGCGCCAGCAGCCGCTGGCTGGGCTTTAATTCACCCCTCCACTTT.

This sequence joins TRBV5-4 and TRBJ2-7, with 14 bases identical to TRBD2. The J segment lost 0 bases and the V segment lost 3 bases, leaving 14 bases of the junction unmatched. This CDR3 spans 20 amino acids. The V gene's germline CDR1 is SGHNT and CDR2 YYREEE (reference sequence). CDR3 amino acids: CASSYIGLAGGRSSSYEQYF. For the CDR3, the DNA is TGTGCCAGCAGCTACATCGGACTAGCGGGAGGTCGATCGAGCTCCTACGAGCAGTACTTC.